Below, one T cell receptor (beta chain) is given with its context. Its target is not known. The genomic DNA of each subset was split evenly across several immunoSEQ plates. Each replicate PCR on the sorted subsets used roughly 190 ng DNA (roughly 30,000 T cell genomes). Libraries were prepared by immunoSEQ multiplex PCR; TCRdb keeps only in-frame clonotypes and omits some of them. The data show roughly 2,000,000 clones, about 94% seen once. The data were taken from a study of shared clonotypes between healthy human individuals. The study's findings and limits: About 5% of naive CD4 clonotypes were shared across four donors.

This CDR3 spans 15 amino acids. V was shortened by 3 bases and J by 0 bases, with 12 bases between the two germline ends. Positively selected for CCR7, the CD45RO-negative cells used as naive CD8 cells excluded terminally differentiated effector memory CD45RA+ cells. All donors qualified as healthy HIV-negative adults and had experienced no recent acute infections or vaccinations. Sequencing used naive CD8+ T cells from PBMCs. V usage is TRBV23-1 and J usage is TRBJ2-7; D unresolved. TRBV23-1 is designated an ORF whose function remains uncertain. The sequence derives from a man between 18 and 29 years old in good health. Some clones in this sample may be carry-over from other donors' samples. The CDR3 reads CASSHVSRFSYEQYF. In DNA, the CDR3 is TGCGCCAGCAGTCATGTGTCCAGGTTCTCCTACGAGCAGTACTTC.